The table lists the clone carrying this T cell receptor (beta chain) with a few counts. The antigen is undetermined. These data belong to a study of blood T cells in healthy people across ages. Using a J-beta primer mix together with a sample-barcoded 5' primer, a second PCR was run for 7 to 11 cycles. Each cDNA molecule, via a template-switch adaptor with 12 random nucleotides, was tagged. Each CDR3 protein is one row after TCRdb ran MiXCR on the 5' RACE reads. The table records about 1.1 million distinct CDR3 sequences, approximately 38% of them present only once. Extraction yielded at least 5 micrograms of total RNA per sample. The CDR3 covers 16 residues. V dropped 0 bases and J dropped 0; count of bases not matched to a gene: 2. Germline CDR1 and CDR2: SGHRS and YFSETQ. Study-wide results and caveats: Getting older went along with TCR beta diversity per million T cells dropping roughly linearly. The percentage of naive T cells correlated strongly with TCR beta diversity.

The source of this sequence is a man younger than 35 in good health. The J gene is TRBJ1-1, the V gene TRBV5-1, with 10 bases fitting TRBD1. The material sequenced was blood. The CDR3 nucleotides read TGCGCCAGCAGCTTGGCCGGGACAGGGGTGAACACTGAAGCTTTCTTT. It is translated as CASSLAGTGVNTEAFF.